The 24 T cell receptor beta chains given below trace back to one sample, sequenced in a study of shared clonotypes between healthy human individuals. Only CD45RO-negative cells positively selected for CCR7 counted as naive CD8 cells, so terminally differentiated effector memory CD45RA+ cells were excluded. This table comes from immunoSEQ multiplex PCR, and its TCRdb copy is limited to in-frame clones, with some not included. The repertoire includes hundreds of thousands of clones, 98% of them detected once, and 0.3% sits in the top ten. What was sequenced was naive CD8+ T cells sorted from blood. The receptors shown here come from a man aged 25-45 years in good health.

CDR3: CASSLEISSYNEQFF. In DNA form, the CDR3 reads TGTGCCAGCAGCTTAGAGATAAGCTCCTACAATGAGCAGTTCTTC. V gene TRBV7-9 combines with J gene TRBJ2-1; the D is unclear. The CDR3 has 15 amino acids. The V end was cut by 1 base, the J end by 0 bases, with 7 bases between. Germline CDR1 and CDR2: SEHNR and FQNEAQ (reference sequence).

The V and J genes are TRBV11-2 and TRBJ1-1; maybe TRBD1 (5 bases). The germline V gene has CDR1 SGHAT and CDR2 FQNNGV. The V gene lost 3 bases and the J gene lost 0 bases, with 11 bases spanning the gap. CDR3 size: 15 residues. The CDR3 is CASSFSEGMNTEAFF. CDR3 DNA sequence: TGTGCCAGCAGCTTTTCCGAGGGGATGAACACTGAAGCTTTCTTT.

V gene TRBV30 combines with J gene TRBJ2-1; D uncertain. Looked up from germline, CDR1 is GTSNPN and CDR2 is SVGIG (reference sequence). This CDR3 has 14 residues. The V end lost 3 bases, the J end lost 0 bases, and 9 bases lay between the germline ends. The DNA of the CDR3 is TGTGCCTGGAGATCCCTCAGCTCCTACAATGAGCAGTTCTTC. Amino acid sequence: CAWRSLSSYNEQFF.

The rearrangement links TRBV27 to TRBJ2-3; the D is unclear. Germline CDR1 reads MNHEY; CDR2 reads SMNVEV (reference sequence). The CDR3 runs 12 residues. The V end was cut by 6 bases, the J end by 3 bases, with 7 bases between. CDR3 nucleotide sequence: TGTGCCAGCAGCGACGGAACAGATACGCAGTATTTT. Its protein is CASSDGTDTQYF.

The chain joins TRBV18 to TRBJ2-3; perhaps TRBD2 as D (6 bases). This CDR3 comprises 15 residues. V lost 4 bases and J lost 0, with 11 bases in between. Germline CDR1 and CDR2: KGHSH and LQKENI. CDR3 residues: CASSLRGLSTDTQYF. DNA of the CDR3: TGTGCCAGCTCACTACGGGGACTTAGCACAGATACGCAGTATTTT.

This CDR3 is CASSGLGGVHEQYF. The CDR3 DNA is TGTGCCAGCAGTGGGCTGGGGGGAGTCCACGAGCAGTACTTC. The chain combines TRBV27 with TRBJ2-7; a possible D gene is TRBD2 (6 bases). From germline, CDR1 is MNHEY and CDR2 SMNVEV (reference sequence). The CDR3 has 14 residues. Trimming left V 5 bases short and J 5 bases short, with 16 bases between.

The chain combines TRBV5-6 with TRBJ1-2, with D perhaps TRBD1 (5 bases). Germline values: CDR1 SGHDT, CDR2 YYEEEE. The CDR3 totals 13 residues. The germline V and J ends were trimmed by 3 bases and 2 bases, with 8 bases remaining between them. The chain's CDR3 is CASSSGSNYGYTF. The CDR3 nucleotides read TGTGCCAGCAGCTCAGGGTCCAACTATGGCTACACCTTC.

The chain uses TRBV11-2 and TRBJ1-3, with D perhaps TRBD1 (6 bases). This CDR3 has 16 amino acids. The V end lost 5 bases, the J end lost 2 bases, and 16 bases lay between the germline ends. CDR1 is SGHAT and CDR2 is FQNNGV in the germline V gene. DNA for the CDR3: TGTGCCAGCAGCAGACGGCAGGGGTTAACTGGAAACACCATATATTTT. It is translated as CASSRRQGLTGNTIYF.

The gene calls are TRBV15 and TRBJ2-6; D call uncertain. The germline V gene encodes CDR1 LNHNV and CDR2 YYDKDF (reference sequence). With 7 bases removed from V and 4 bases from J, the gap between germline ends came to 5 bases. This CDR3 has 12 residues. The CDR3 loop reads CATTKGANVLTF. The CDR3 nucleotides read TGTGCCACCACCAAGGGGGCCAACGTCCTGACTTTC.

V gene TRBV28 combines with J gene TRBJ2-1; no firm D call. Trimming took 5 bases from V and 6 from J, leaving 11 bases between them. Looked up from germline, CDR1 is MDHEN and CDR2 is SYDVKM. This CDR3 spans 13 amino acids. The CDR3 nucleotides are TGTGCCAGCAGTGGTCTAGTTCGCAATGAGCAGTTCTTC. It encodes CASSGLVRNEQFF.

V is TRBV4-1 and J is TRBJ1-4; D possibly corresponds to TRBD1 (5 bases). This CDR3 has 14 residues. In germline, CDR1 is MGHRA, CDR2 YSYEKL. Trimming removed 5 bases at V and 7 bases at J, with 14 bases between. In DNA form, the CDR3 reads TGCGCCAGCAGCTCTCGGGACTTGAGTGAAAAACTGTTTTTT. It encodes CASSSRDLSEKLFF.

The J gene is TRBJ1-4, the V gene TRBV5-6, with TRBD1 matching over 9 bases. The V gene end was trimmed by 3 bases and the J gene end by 8 bases; junction bases not matched to a gene: 8. This CDR3 has 15 residues. Per germline, CDR1 SGHDT and CDR2 YYEEEE. The CDR3 sequence is CASSSGTGIREKLFF. CDR3 in DNA: TGTGCCAGCAGCTCCGGGACAGGGATTCGCGAAAAACTGTTTTTT.

This chain joins TRBV4-1 and TRBJ2-2, with 8 bases fitting TRBD1. This CDR3 region has 17 residues. The germline V gene encodes CDR1 MGHRA and CDR2 YSYEKL. The junction had 5 bases not matched to a gene; V was cut back by 0 bases and J by 2 bases. The CDR3 sequence is CASSQDPGQVNTGELFF. CDR3 in DNA: TGCGCCAGCAGCCAAGATCCGGGACAGGTTAACACCGGGGAGCTGTTTTTT.

V gene TRBV9 combines with J gene TRBJ2-7; D ambiguous. The CDR3 extends over 16 amino acids. V gave up 1 base and J gave up 10 bases, with 24 bases separating them. In germline, CDR1 is SGDLS, CDR2 YYNGEE. CDR3 loop: CASSVSLKSRSTRQYF. The CDR3 nucleotides are TGTGCCAGCAGCGTAAGTTTGAAAAGCAGATCTACGCGTCAGTACTTC.

Here the CDR3 reads CASSLGMASGQETQYF. CDR3 bases: TGCGCCAGCAGCCTCGGGATGGCTAGCGGGCAAGAGACCCAGTACTTC. This sequence joins TRBV5-1 and TRBJ2-5, with 8 bases lining up with TRBD2. Germline assignment: CDR1 SGHRS and CDR2 YFSETQ. The CDR3 loop spans 16 amino acids. Losses at the gene ends were 4 bases for V and 2 bases for J; bases not matched to a gene: 10.

V gene TRBV19 combines with J gene TRBJ2-6; D gene uncertain. V was cut by 5 bases and J by 2 bases, with 13 bases left in between. The CDR3 sequence is 16 residues long. The germline V gene encodes CDR1 LNHDA and CDR2 SQIVND (reference sequence). The CDR3 nucleotides are TGTGCCAGTAGTTCGTGGGGTCTGCCTGGGGCCAACGTCCTGACTTTC. This codes for CASSSWGLPGANVLTF. The whole variable domain, filled in from reference TRBV19 and TRBJ2-6, reads DGGITQSPKYLFRKEGQNVTLSCEQNLNHDAMYWYRQDPGQGLRLIYYSQIVNDFQKGDIAEGYSVSREKKESFPLTVTSAQKNPTAFYLCASSSWGLPGANVLTFGAGSRLTVL.

This clone showed up just once. The chain carries TRBV5-1 and TRBJ2-7; weak D call: TRBD1 (6 bases). The CDR3 loop spans 14 amino acids. Germline CDR1 and CDR2: SGHRS and YFSETQ. Trimming removed 5 bases from V and 4 bases from J, with 16 bases in between. CDR3 region: CASSQGQGGYEQYF. As DNA, the CDR3 is TGCGCCAGCAGTCAGGGACAAGGGGGATACGAGCAGTACTTC.

The rearrangement links TRBV4-1 to TRBJ2-5; no definite D call. TRBJ2-7 explains the end of the DNA better; the J call may be wrong. CDR3 length: 15 amino acids. Germline V gene lookup returns CDR1 MGHRA and CDR2 YSYEKL. The CDR3 loop reads CASSQFLSETYEQYF. The CDR3 nucleotides read TGCGCCAGCAGCCAATTTCTAAGCGAAACCTACGAGCAGTACTTC.

This sequence joins TRBV5-8 and TRBJ2-7; D might be TRBD1 (6 bases). The CDR3 covers 13 residues. Germline loops: CDR1 SGHTS, CDR2 YDEGEE. With 6 bases removed from V and 0 bases from J, the gap between germline ends came to 10 bases. As DNA, the CDR3 is TGTGCCAGCATCGACAGGACCTCCTACGAGCAGTACTTC. Amino acids: CASIDRTSYEQYF.

The chain uses TRBV29-1 and TRBJ2-5, with TRBD2 identical over 11 bases. Germline assignment: CDR1 SQVTM and CDR2 ANQGSEA. The J segment lost 5 bases and the V segment lost 6 bases, leaving 8 bases of the junction unmatched. This CDR3 spans 14 amino acids. The CDR3 coding sequence is TGCAGCGTCGACCTACTAGCGGGAGCTGAGACCCAGTACTTC. Translating it yields CSVDLLAGAETQYF.

This chain connects TRBV7-3 to TRBJ2-1; 9 positions match TRBD2. This CDR3 comprises 20 residues. The ends lost 4 bases at V and 0 bases at J; junction bases unmatched: 16. Germline-derived CDR1 and CDR2 are SGHTA and FQGTGA. CDR3 residues: CASSSTTSPSGIDSYNEQFF. In nucleotides, the CDR3 is TGTGCCAGCAGCTCGACGACCTCGCCTAGCGGGATAGACTCCTACAATGAGCAGTTCTTC.

About this clone itself: Other DNA sequences of this sample code for an identical CDR3. This chain connects TRBV5-1 to TRBJ2-1; D call uncertain. V lost 0 bases to trimming and J lost 0 bases, with 4 bases between them. From germline, CDR1 is SGHRS and CDR2 YFSETQ. The CDR3 has 14 residues. The CDR3 DNA reads TGCGCCAGCAGCTTGGGGGACTCCTACAATGAGCAGTTCTTC. This translates into CASSLGDSYNEQFF.

The chain has TRBV7-2 and TRBJ2-3; 9 bases are shared with TRBD2. CDR3 length: 15 amino acids. Trimming cost V 10 bases and J 2 bases; bases outside gene matches: 10. CDR1 is SGHTA and CDR2 is FQGNSA in the germline V gene. Written as DNA, the CDR3 is TGTGCCAACGTACAATGGACTAGCGCCACAGATACGCAGTATTTT. Residues: CANVQWTSATDTQYF.

This rearrangement joins TRBV14 to TRBJ2-1; no firm D call. CDR3 length: 15 residues. The germline gives CDR1 SGHDN, CDR2 FVKESK. V was trimmed by 2 bases and J by 0 bases, leaving 8 bases between them. In DNA form, the CDR3 reads TGTGCCAGCAGCCAACTTCCAGACTCCTACAATGAGCAGTTCTTC. Translating gives CASSQLPDSYNEQFF.